One T cell receptor (beta chain) is described in this entry. What it recognizes is unknown. TCRdb reanalyzed the 5' RACE reads and collapses them to one entry per CDR3 protein, without DNA. Its table lists some 440,000 distinct CDR3 sequences. The CDR3 covers 14 residues. This specimen belongs to a study of monozygotic twins with inflammatory bowel disease. General study points: Patient-to-patient differences in immunosuppressive treatment may have added variability to the repertoires. Sharing of clonotypes with others was lower in IBD patients than in healthy twins, and this was especially so with disease activity.

Sequenced material: blood. This sequence joins TRBV12-3 or TRBV12-4 and TRBJ1-3; with no DNA, the TCRdb D assignment of TRBD1 cannot be verified. The sequence came from a human donor with ulcerative colitis or Crohn's disease, or a healthy co-twin of an affected twin (not recorded which). The chain's CDR3 is CASTPAGAGNTIYF.